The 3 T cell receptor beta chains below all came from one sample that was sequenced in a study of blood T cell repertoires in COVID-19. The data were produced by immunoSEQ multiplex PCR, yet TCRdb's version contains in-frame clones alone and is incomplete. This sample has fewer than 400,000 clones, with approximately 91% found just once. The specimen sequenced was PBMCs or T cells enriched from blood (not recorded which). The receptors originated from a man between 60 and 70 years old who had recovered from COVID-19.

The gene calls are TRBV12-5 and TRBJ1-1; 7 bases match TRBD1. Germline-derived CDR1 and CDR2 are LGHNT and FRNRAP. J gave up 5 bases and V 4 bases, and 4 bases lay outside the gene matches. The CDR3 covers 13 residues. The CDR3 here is CASGSQGGTEAFF. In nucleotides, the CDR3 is TGTGCTAGTGGTTCCCAGGGGGGAACTGAAGCTTTCTTT.

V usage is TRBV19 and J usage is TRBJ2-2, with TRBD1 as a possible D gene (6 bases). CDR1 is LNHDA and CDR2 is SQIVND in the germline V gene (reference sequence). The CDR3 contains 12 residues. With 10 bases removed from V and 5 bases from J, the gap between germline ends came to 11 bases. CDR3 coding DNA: TGTGCCACAAACAGGGCGACCGGGGAGCTGTTTTTT. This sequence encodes CATNRATGELFF.

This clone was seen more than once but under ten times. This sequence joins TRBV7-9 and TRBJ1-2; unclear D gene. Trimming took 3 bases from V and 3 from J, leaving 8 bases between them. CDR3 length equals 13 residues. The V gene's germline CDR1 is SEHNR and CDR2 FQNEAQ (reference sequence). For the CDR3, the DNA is TGTGCCAGCAGCTTCGAGGGATACTATGGCTACACCTTC. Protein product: CASSFEGYYGYTF.